The 30 T cell receptor beta chains presented below share a single source sample, sequenced in a study of T cell changes during pregnancy in multiple sclerosis. The data were produced by immunoSEQ multiplex PCR, yet TCRdb's version contains in-frame clones alone and is incomplete. The data hold about 100,000 clones, with around 92% observed a single time. The source material was peripheral blood, sampled after pregnancy. These receptors came from a female donor with multiple sclerosis, enrolled in a pregnancy study.

V gene TRBV5-8 combines with J gene TRBJ1-1; a possible D gene is TRBD1 (6 bases). The germline V gene encodes CDR1 SGHTS and CDR2 YDEGEE. The CDR3 loop spans 12 amino acids. Between the trimmed V and J ends, which lost 3 bases and 7 bases, there was a span of 10 bases. CDR3 in amino acids: CASSSNRDEAFF. In DNA form, the CDR3 reads TGTGCCAGCAGCTCTAACAGGGATGAAGCTTTCTTT. The full variable domain, rest sourced from reference TRBV5-8 and TRBJ1-1, is EAGVTQSPTHLIKTRGQQATLRCSPISGHTSVYWYQQALGLGLQFLLWYDEGEERNRGNFPPRFSGRQFPNYSSELNVNALELEDSALYLCASSSNRDEAFFGQGTRLTVV.

Only a few counts were recorded for this clone. The chain uses TRBV5-1 and TRBJ2-7; 7 nucleotides agree with TRBD2. CDR1 and CDR2 (germline): SGHRS, YFSETQ. CDR3 length: 14 amino acids. With 3 bases clipped from V and 3 bases from J, the junction kept 6 bases outside the gene matches. The CDR3 region has the DNA TGCGCCAGCAGCTCGCGCGGGGGTAGCTACGAGCAGTACTTC. Translation gives CASSSRGGSYEQYF. The variable domain in full, completed from reference TRBV5-1 and TRBJ2-7, reads KAGVTQTPRYLIKTRGQQVTLSCSPISGHRSVSWYQQTPGQGLQFLFEYFSETQRNKGNFPGRFSGRQFSNSRSEMNVSTLELGDSALYLCASSSRGGSYEQYFGPGTRLTVT.

The chain employs TRBV30 and TRBJ2-1, with D perhaps TRBD2 (6 bases). V lost 3 bases and J lost 10, with 13 bases in between. Germline-derived CDR1 and CDR2 are GTSNPN and SVGIG (reference sequence). The CDR3 consists of 12 residues. The CDR3 DNA sequence: TGTGCCTGGAGGGAGGGACTGAGGGAGCAGTTCTTC. Translated: CAWREGLREQFF.

The chain joins TRBV5-6 to TRBJ1-5; TRBD1 agrees at 7 bases. V was pared by 0 bases and J by 6 bases, with 3 bases of the junction left unmatched. Per germline, CDR1 SGHDT and CDR2 YYEEEE. This CDR3 spans 14 amino acids. The CDR3, as DNA: TGTGCCAGCAGCTTGGAGGGGGCAGCTCAGCCCCAGCATTTT. As protein: CASSLEGAAQPQHF.

J is TRBJ1-5 and V is TRBV19; D is unclear. V was trimmed by 6 bases and J by 4 bases, leaving 10 bases between them. The CDR3 runs 13 residues. Germline CDR1 and CDR2: LNHDA and SQIVND (reference sequence). This CDR3 is CASRARNNQPQHF. DNA for the CDR3: TGTGCCAGTAGGGCCAGGAATAATCAGCCCCAGCATTTT.

This sequence joins TRBV27 and TRBJ1-3; possible D gene TRBD1, 5 bases. V was pared by 3 bases and J by 0 bases, with 18 bases between. Germline CDR1 and CDR2: MNHEY and SMNVEV (reference sequence). The CDR3 loop spans 18 amino acids. As DNA, the CDR3 is TGTGCCAGCAGTTTTTGGTCCCATAGCGGGGCCTCTGGAAACACCATATATTTT. It translates to CASSFWSHSGASGNTIYF.

J is TRBJ2-4 and V is TRBV10-3; maybe TRBD1 (5 bases). V lost 10 bases, J lost 3 bases, and 13 bases lay in between. Looked up from germline, CDR1 is ENHRY and CDR2 is SYGVKD. The CDR3 is 13 amino acids. CDR3 sequence: CATTGLDKNIQYF. Here the CDR3 DNA reads TGTGCCACAACAGGATTAGACAAAAACATTCAGTACTTC.

The CDR3 region is CASSLMREIYGYTF. The CDR3 nucleotides are TGTGCCAGCAGCTTAATGCGGGAAATCTATGGCTACACCTTC. This chain uses TRBV11-2 with TRBJ1-2, with D unclear. From germline, CDR1 is SGHAT and CDR2 FQNNGV. V dropped 2 bases and J dropped 4 bases, with 11 bases sitting between them. The CDR3 contains 14 residues.

The rearrangement links TRBV6-5 to TRBJ1-6; no firm D call. Trimming stripped 5 bases from V and 8 bases from J, with 16 bases between. The CDR3 contains 15 residues. Germline CDR1 reads MNHEY; CDR2 reads SVGAGI. CDR3 nucleotides: TGTGCCAGCAGTAGAGGACTAACCGGGGATTCACCCCTCCACTTT. Its protein is CASSRGLTGDSPLHF.

This clone came up once. This sequence joins TRBV2 and TRBJ1-1, with D uncertain. This CDR3 is built from 11 residues. Trimming left V 5 bases short and J 11 bases short, with 12 bases between. CDR1 is SNHLY and CDR2 is FYNNEI in the germline V gene. The CDR3 protein is CASSQSLGAFF. The CDR3 DNA reads as TGTGCCAGCAGTCAATCCCTGGGCGCTTTCTTT.

This clone was seen only once. The rearrangement joins TRBV19 to TRBJ2-7, with 7 bases matching TRBD1. The CDR3 spans 15 residues. Per germline, CDR1 LNHDA and CDR2 SQIVND (reference sequence). Trimming cost V 4 bases and J 4 bases; bases outside gene matches: 10. The CDR3 loop is CASSRTGSPLYEQYF. The CDR3 bases are TGTGCCAGTAGTAGGACAGGCAGCCCCCTATACGAGCAGTACTTC.

CDR3 sequence (DNA): TGTGCCAGTAGCCGAGGCGACTCTTCGTTCGGGGATACGCAGTATTTT. It translates to CASSRGDSSFGDTQYF. The chain is built from TRBV19 and TRBJ2-3; no clear D. Deletions cut 6 bases from V and 6 bases from J, with 22 bases between. Germline CDR1 is LNHDA and CDR2 is SQIVND (reference sequence). The CDR3 runs to 16 residues.

The gene calls are TRBV5-1 and TRBJ1-1; 11 bases match TRBD1. This CDR3 spans 15 amino acids. Germline-derived CDR1 and CDR2 are SGHRS and YFSETQ. V was pared by 3 bases and J by 1 base, with 2 bases of the junction left unmatched. This CDR3 is CASSYGQGANTEAFF. CDR3 DNA sequence: TGCGCCAGCAGCTACGGACAGGGGGCGAACACTGAAGCTTTCTTT.

The sample holds one count of this clone. The chain recombines TRBV5-1 with TRBJ1-2; perhaps TRBD1 as D (5 bases). Germline V gene data show CDR1 as SGHRS and CDR2 as YFSETQ. Between the trimmed V and J ends, which lost 4 bases and 7 bases, there was a span of 17 bases. This CDR3 is 14 amino acids long. This chain's CDR3 is CASSPGDRDGGYTF. In DNA, the CDR3 is TGCGCCAGCAGCCCGGGGGATAGGGATGGTGGCTACACCTTC.

This sequence joins TRBV11-2 and TRBJ2-7, with a possible D match to TRBD1 (6 bases). The CDR3 runs 14 residues. In germline, CDR1 is SGHAT, CDR2 FQNNGV. The V end lost 3 bases, the J end lost 4 bases, and 13 bases lay between the germline ends. The CDR3 loop is CASSLTGSVYEQYF. In nucleotides, the CDR3 is TGTGCCAGCAGCTTGACAGGTTCTGTGTACGAGCAGTACTTC.

This chain uses TRBV4-2 with TRBJ2-1; 7 bases line up with TRBD2. The V gene's germline CDR1 is LGHNA and CDR2 YNFKEQ. Unmatched junction bases numbered 7, after V lost 0 bases and J lost 5 bases. This CDR3 is 16 amino acids long. This chain's CDR3 is CASSQDPGLVDNEQFF. CDR3 in DNA: TGTGCCAGCAGCCAAGATCCCGGACTAGTTGACAATGAGCAGTTCTTC.

This clone was detected once. The chain carries TRBV2 and TRBJ2-5; D gene unclear. Trimming removed 2 bases at V and 0 bases at J, with 13 bases between. CDR3 length equals 16 residues. Germline values: CDR1 SNHLY, CDR2 FYNNEI. CDR3 nucleotide sequence: TGTGCCAGCAGTGAAATGCCGCCTGGAGACCAAGAGACCCAGTACTTC. Residues: CASSEMPPGDQETQYF.

This chain joins TRBV18 and TRBJ2-3, with TRBD1 as a possible D gene (5 bases). The CDR3 covers 13 residues. CDR1 KGHSH and CDR2 LQKENI come from the germline V gene. Trimming pared 5 bases from V and 2 bases from J, leaving 8 bases between. The CDR3 loop reads CASSKTVTDTQYF. CDR3 DNA: TGTGCCAGCTCAAAGACAGTCACAGATACGCAGTATTTT.

This rearrangement joins TRBV12-5 to TRBJ1-2, with TRBD1 as a possible D gene (5 bases). V dropped 5 bases and J dropped 1 base, with 17 bases sitting between them. Germline loops: CDR1 LGHNT, CDR2 FRNRAP. This CDR3 region has 16 residues. This CDR3 is CASGDQGAAFNYGYTF. The CDR3 DNA reads as TGTGCTAGTGGTGATCAAGGGGCCGCGTTTAACTATGGCTACACCTTC.

The CDR3 region is CASSVTGGPNTEAFF. The DNA for the CDR3 is TGTGCCAGCAGCGTCACAGGGGGCCCGAACACTGAAGCTTTCTTT. The V gene is TRBV9, the J gene TRBJ1-1; 9 positions agree with TRBD1. Germline assignment: CDR1 SGDLS and CDR2 YYNGEE. CDR3 length equals 15 residues. V shed 2 bases and J 1 base; nucleotides not matched to a gene: 3.

This clone was seen a handful of times. V gene TRBV18 combines with J gene TRBJ1-1; unclear D gene. Between the trimmed V and J ends, which lost 1 base and 7 bases, there was a span of 10 bases. CDR1 KGHSH and CDR2 LQKENI come from the germline V gene. The CDR3 length is 13 residues. CDR3 DNA sequence: TGTGCCAGCTCACCACAGGAGGAGGTTGAAGCTTTCTTT. Protein sequence: CASSPQEEVEAFF. Supplemented by reference TRBV18 and TRBJ1-1, the full variable domain reads NAGVMQNPRHLVRRRGQEARLRCSPMKGHSHVYWYRQLPEEGLKFMVYLQKENIIDESGMPKERFSAEFPKEGPSILRIQQVVRGDSAAYFCASSPQEEVEAFFGQGTRLTVV.

Here the CDR3 DNA reads TGTGCCAGCTCACCCGCGGGCACTAACTATGGCTACACCTTC. This sequence encodes CASSPAGTNYGYTF. The chain links TRBV18 to TRBJ1-2; no clear D. The CDR3 consists of 14 residues. Trimming removed 3 bases from V and 0 bases from J, with 8 bases in between. Germline values: CDR1 KGHSH, CDR2 LQKENI.

The CDR3 loop is CASSLAREINNEKLFF. As DNA, the CDR3 is TGCGCCAGCAGCTTGGCCAGGGAAATAAATAATGAAAAACTGTTTTTT. The V gene is TRBV5-1, the J gene TRBJ1-4, with D maybe TRBD1 (5 bases). Trimming stripped 0 bases from V and 4 bases from J, with 13 bases between. CDR1 SGHRS and CDR2 YFSETQ come from the germline V gene. The CDR3 extends over 16 amino acids.

The chain couples TRBV27 to TRBJ1-5, with 11 bases aligning to TRBD1. The CDR3 covers 21 residues. V trimming: 5 bases; J trimming: 0 bases; junction bases outside the gene matches: 18. Germline loops: CDR1 MNHEY, CDR2 SMNVEV (reference sequence). The CDR3 is CASSPVNIVGTGGVSNQPQHF. In nucleotides, the CDR3 is TGTGCCAGCAGTCCAGTGAATATAGTCGGGACAGGGGGGGTTAGCAATCAGCCCCAGCATTTT.

The chain is built from TRBV6-5 and TRBJ1-2, with D maybe TRBD1 (5 bases). This CDR3 is 13 amino acids long. V lost 0 bases to trimming and J lost 8 bases, with 10 bases between them. Germline V gene lookup returns CDR1 MNHEY and CDR2 SVGAGI. The CDR3 coding sequence is TGTGCCAGCAGTTACTCGGGGCTAGACGGCTACACCTTC. Its translation: CASSYSGLDGYTF.

The chain couples TRBV7-9 to TRBJ1-4; D is unclear. The germline CDR1 and CDR2 sequences are SEHNR and FQNEAQ (reference sequence). Trimming shortened V by 3 bases and J by 7 bases, and 9 bases separated the two germline ends. CDR3 length: 13 amino acids. CDR3 DNA sequence: TGTGCCAGCAGCTTGCGGGATAGTGAAAAACTGTTTTTT. It translates to CASSLRDSEKLFF.

The rearrangement links TRBV7-9 to TRBJ2-2, with D tentatively TRBD2 (6 bases). Germline V gene data show CDR1 as SEHNR and CDR2 as FQNEAQ (reference sequence). V dropped 5 bases and J dropped 0 bases, with 16 bases sitting between them. This CDR3 region has 17 residues. The DNA of the CDR3 is TGTGCCAGCAGCCCTAAGTTGGGACTGGCGAACACCGGGGAGCTGTTTTTT. Its translation is CASSPKLGLANTGELFF. Using reference TRBV7-9 and TRBJ2-2 for the parts outside the CDR3, the full variable domain is DTGVSQNPRHKITKRGQNVTFRCDPISEHNRLYWYRQTLGQGPEFLTYFQNEAQLEKSRLLSDRFSAERPKGSFSTLEIQRTEQGDSAMYLCASSPKLGLANTGELFFGEGSRLTVL.

Written as DNA, the CDR3 is TGTGCCAGCAGTGAGGCCGGGGGGTTCGAGCAGTACTTC. Translated, it gives CASSEAGGFEQYF. The V and J genes are TRBV27 and TRBJ2-7; 7 bases map to TRBD2. The CDR3 is 13 amino acids. In germline, CDR1 is MNHEY, CDR2 SMNVEV (reference sequence). Losses at the gene ends were 5 bases for V and 6 bases for J; bases not matched to a gene: 7.

The V gene is TRBV4-1, the J gene TRBJ1-3; 8 nucleotides agree with TRBD1. Germline CDR1 is MGHRA and CDR2 is YSYEKL. This CDR3 comprises 16 residues. Trimming at V came to 0 bases and at J to 2 bases, leaving 3 bases not matched to a gene. DNA for the CDR3: TGCGCCAGCAGCCAAGATAGACAGGGGCCTGGAAACACCATATATTTT. It specifies CASSQDRQGPGNTIYF.

The CDR3 coding sequence is TGTGCCAGCAGTGTCAGGGCGATTAATCAGCCCCAGCATTTT. Translation gives CASSVRAINQPQHF. The chain is built from TRBV2 and TRBJ1-5; a weak D match, TRBD1 (5 bases). Germline V gives CDR1 SNHLY, CDR2 FYNNEI. The V gene lost 4 bases and the J gene lost 4 bases, with 11 bases spanning the gap. The CDR3 has 14 amino acids.